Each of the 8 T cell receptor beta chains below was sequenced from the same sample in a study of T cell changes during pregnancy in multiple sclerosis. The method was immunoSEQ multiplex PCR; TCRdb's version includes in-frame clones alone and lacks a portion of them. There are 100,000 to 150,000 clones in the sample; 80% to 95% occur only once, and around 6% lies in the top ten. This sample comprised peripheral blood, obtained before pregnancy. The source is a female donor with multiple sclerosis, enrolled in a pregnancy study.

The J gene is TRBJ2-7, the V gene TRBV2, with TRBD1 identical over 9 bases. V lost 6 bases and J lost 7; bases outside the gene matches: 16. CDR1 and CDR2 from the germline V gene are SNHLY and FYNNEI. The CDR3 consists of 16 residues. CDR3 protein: CASRSTSGQGAREQYF. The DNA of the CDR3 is TGTGCCAGCAGGTCTACCTCGGGACAGGGAGCGCGAGAGCAGTACTTC. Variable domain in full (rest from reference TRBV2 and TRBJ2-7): EPEVTQTPSHQVTQMGQEVILRCVPISNHLYFYWYRQILGQKVEFLVSFYNNEISEKSEIFDDQFSVERPDGSNFTLKIRSTKLEDSAMYFCASRSTSGQGAREQYFGPGTRLTVT.

The CDR3 DNA reads as TGTGCCAGCAGTGAAGCTCCGACTAGCGGGAATGAGCAGTTCTTC. It translates to CASSEAPTSGNEQFF. V is TRBV2 and J is TRBJ2-1; 10 bases agree with TRBD2. Losses at the gene ends were 0 bases for V and 7 bases for J; bases not matched to a gene: 3. The CDR3 length is 15 residues. From germline, CDR1 is SNHLY and CDR2 FYNNEI.

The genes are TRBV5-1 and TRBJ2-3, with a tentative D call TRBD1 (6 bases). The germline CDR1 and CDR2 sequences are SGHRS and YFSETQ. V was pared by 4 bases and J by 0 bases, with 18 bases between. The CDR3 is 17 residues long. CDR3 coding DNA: TGCGCCAGCAGCAGAGGGACACGTTCTGCTAGCACAGATACGCAGTATTTT. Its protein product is CASSRGTRSASTDTQYF.

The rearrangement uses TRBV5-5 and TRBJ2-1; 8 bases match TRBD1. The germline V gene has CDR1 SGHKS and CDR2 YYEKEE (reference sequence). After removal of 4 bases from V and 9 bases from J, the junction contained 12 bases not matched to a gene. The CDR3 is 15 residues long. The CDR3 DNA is TGTGCCAGCAGCGCTACAGGGGGATTGTTGGGTGAGCAGTTCTTC. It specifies CASSATGGLLGEQFF.

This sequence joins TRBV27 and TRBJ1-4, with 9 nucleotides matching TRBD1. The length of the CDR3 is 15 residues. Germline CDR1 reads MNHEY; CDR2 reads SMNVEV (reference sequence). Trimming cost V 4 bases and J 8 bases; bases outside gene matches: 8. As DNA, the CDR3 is TGTGCCAGCAGTTCTACCGGGACAGGGTACGAAAAACTGTTTTTT. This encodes CASSSTGTGYEKLFF.

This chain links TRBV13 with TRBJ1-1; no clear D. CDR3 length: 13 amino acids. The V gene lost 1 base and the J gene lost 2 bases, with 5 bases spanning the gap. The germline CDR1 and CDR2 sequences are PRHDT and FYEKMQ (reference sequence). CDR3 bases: TGTGCCAGCAGCTTAGACCTAAACACTGAAGCTTTCTTT. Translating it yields CASSLDLNTEAFF.

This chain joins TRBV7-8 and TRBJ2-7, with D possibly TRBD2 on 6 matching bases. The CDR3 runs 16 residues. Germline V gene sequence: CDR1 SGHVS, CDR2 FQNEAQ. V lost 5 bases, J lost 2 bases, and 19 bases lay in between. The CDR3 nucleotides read TGTGCCAGCAGCCCAACCCGACACGGGAGTACCTACGAGCAGTACTTC. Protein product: CASSPTRHGSTYEQYF. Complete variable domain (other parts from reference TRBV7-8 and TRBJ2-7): GAGVSQSPRYKVAKRGQDVALRCDPISGHVSLFWYQQALGQGPEFLTYFQNEAQLDKSGLPSDRFFAERPEGSVSTLKIQRTQQEDSAVYLCASSPTRHGSTYEQYFGPGTRLTVT.

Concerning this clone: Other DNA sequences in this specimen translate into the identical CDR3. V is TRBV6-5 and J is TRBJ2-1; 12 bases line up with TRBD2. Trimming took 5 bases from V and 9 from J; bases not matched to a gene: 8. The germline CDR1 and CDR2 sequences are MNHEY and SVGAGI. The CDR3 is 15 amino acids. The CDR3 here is CASSQMTSGSREQFF. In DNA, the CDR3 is TGTGCCAGCAGTCAAATGACTAGCGGGAGTCGTGAGCAGTTCTTC.